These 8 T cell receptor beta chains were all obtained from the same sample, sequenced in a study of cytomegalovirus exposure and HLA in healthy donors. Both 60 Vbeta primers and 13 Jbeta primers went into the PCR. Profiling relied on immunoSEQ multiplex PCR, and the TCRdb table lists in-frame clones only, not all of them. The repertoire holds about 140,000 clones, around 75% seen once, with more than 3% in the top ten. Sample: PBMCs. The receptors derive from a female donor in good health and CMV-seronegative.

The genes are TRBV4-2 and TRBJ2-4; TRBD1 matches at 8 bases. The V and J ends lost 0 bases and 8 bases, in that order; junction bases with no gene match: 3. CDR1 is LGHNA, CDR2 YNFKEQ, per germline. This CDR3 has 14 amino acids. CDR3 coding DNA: TGTGCCAGCAGCCAAGATGCAGGGGGCTACATTCAGTACTTC. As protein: CASSQDAGGYIQYF.

CDR3 nucleotide sequence: TGTGCCAGCAGCAAAGCCAGGGACAGGGGGCTTCATGAGCAGTTCTTC. This sequence encodes CASSKARDRGLHEQFF. V and J are TRBV21-1 and TRBJ2-1; no DNA check was done on the table's D call, TRBD1. TRBV21-1 is a pseudogene. The CDR3 is made up of 16 amino acids.

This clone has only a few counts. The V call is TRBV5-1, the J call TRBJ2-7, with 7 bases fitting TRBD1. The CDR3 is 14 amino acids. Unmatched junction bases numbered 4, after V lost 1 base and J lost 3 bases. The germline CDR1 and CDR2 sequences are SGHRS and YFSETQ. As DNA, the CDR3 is TGCGCCAGCAGCTTGTCGGGGACAGACTACGAGCAGTACTTC. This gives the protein CASSLSGTDYEQYF.

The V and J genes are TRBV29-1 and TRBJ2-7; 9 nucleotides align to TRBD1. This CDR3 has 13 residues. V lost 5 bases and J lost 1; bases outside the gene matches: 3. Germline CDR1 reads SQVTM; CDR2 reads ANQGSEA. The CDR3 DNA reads TGCAGCGTTTCCGGGACAGGGTCCTACGAGCAGTACTTC. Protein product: CSVSGTGSYEQYF.

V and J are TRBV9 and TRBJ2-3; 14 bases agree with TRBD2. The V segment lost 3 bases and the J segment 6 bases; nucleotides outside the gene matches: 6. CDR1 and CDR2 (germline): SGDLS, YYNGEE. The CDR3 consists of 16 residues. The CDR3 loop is CASSARLAGGRDTQYF. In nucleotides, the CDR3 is TGTGCCAGCAGCGCACGACTAGCGGGGGGGAGGGATACGCAGTATTTT.

CDR3 bases: TGTGCCAGCAATCTAGCGGGGGGGAACGAGCAGTACTTC. Encoded protein: CASNLAGGNEQYF. The chain links TRBV28 to TRBJ2-7; 12 positions match TRBD2. This CDR3 spans 13 amino acids. The germline V gene encodes CDR1 MDHEN and CDR2 SYDVKM. V lost 7 bases, J lost 5 bases, and 3 bases stayed unmatched.

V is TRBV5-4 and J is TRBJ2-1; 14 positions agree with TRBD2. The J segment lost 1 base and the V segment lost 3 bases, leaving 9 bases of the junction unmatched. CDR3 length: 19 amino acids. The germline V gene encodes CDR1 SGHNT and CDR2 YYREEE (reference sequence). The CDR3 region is CASSSPGTSGRVSYNEQFF. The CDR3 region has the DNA TGTGCCAGCAGCTCACCCGGGACTAGCGGGAGAGTTTCCTACAATGAGCAGTTCTTC. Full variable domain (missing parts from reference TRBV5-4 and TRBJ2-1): ETGVTQSPTHLIKTRGQQVTLRCSSQSGHNTVSWYQQALGQGPQFIFQYYREEENGRGNFPPRFSGLQFPNYSSELNVNALELDDSALYLCASSSPGTSGRVSYNEQFFGPGTRLTVL.

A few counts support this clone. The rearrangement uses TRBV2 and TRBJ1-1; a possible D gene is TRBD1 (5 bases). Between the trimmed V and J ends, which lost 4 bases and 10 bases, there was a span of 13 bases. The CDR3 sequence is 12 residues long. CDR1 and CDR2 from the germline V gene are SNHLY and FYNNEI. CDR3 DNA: TGTGCCAGCAGTGCGATCGGGGGGGGAGCTTTCTTT. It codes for CASSAIGGGAFF.